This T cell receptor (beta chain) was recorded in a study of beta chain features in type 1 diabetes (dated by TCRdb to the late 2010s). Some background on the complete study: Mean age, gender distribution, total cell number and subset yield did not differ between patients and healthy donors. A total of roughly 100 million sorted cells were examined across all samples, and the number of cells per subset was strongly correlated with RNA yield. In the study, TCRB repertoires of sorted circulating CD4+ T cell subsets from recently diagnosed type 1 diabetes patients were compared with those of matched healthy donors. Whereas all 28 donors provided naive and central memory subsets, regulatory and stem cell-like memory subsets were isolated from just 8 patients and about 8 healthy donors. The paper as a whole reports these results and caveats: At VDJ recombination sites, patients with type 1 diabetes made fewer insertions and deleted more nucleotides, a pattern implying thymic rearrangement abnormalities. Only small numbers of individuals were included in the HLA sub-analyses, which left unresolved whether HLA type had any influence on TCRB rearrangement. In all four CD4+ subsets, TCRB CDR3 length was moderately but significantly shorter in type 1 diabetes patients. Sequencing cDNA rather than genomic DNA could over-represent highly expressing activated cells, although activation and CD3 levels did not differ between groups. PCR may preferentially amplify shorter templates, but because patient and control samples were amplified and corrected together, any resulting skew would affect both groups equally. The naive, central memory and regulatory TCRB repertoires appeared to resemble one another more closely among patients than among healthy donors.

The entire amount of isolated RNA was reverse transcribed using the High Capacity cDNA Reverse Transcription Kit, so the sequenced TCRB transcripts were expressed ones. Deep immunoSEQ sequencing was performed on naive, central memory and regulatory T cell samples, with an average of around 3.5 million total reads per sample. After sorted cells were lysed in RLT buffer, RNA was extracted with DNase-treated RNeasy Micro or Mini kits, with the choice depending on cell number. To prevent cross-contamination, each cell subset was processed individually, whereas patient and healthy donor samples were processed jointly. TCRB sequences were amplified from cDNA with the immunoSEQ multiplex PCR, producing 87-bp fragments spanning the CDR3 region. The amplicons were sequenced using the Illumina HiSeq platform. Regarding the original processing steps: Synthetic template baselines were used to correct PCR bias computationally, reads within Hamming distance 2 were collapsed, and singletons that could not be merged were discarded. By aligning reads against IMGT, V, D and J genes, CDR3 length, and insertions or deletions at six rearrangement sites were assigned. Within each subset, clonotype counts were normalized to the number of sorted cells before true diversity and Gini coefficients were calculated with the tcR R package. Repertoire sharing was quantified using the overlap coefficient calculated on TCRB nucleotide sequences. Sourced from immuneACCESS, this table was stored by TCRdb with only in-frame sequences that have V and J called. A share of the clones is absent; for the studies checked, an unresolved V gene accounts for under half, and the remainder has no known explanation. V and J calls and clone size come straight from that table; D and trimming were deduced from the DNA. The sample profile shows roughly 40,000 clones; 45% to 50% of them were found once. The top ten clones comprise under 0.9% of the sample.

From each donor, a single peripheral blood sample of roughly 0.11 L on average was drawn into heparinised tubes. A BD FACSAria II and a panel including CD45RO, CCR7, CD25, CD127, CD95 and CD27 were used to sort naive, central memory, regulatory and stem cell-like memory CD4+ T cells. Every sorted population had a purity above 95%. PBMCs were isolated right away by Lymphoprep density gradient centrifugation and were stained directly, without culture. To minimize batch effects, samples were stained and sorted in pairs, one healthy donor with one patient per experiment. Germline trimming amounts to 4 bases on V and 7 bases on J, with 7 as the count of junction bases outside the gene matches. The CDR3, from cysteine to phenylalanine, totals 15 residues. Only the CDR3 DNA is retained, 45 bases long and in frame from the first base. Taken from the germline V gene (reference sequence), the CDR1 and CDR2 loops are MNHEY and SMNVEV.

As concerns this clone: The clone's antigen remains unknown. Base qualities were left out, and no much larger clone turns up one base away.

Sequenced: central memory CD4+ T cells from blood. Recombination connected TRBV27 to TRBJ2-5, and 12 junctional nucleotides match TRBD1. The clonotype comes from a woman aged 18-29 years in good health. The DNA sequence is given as TGTGCCAGCAGTTCCGGGACAGGGGGCTTGGTGACCCAGTACTTC. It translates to CASSSGTGGLVTQYF.